Listed below are T cell receptor beta chains from one sample, sequenced in a study of T cells in Graves' hyperthyroidism and ophthalmopathy. One entry per CDR3 protein results from TCRdb running MiXCR on the multiplex PCR reads. The table has approximately 380,000 distinct CDR3 sequences, 19% seen once. The sample was blood. These receptors originate from a woman between 18 and 29 years old with Graves' hyperthyroidism. The CDR3 runs from the conserved cysteine through the conserved F or W. The order of the fields is clone size, D gene, V gene, J gene, CDR3 DNA, CDR3 protein. The D gene is left open where the match is weak. Clone size is given for some rows only: seen once, a few or many times, or a class if the clone is expanded.

size: many
D: -
V: TRBV20-1
J: TRBJ1-1
DNA: TGCAGTGCTAGACCAGCAGGGGCTGAAGCTTTCTTT
CDR3: CSARPAGAEAFF

size: many
D: -
V: TRBV6-2/TRBV6-3
J: TRBJ2-6
DNA: TGTGCCAGCAGTTACTCGACTATCTCTGGGGCCAACGTCCTGACTTTC
CDR3: CASSYSTISGANVLTF

size: many
D: -
V: TRBV16
J: TRBJ1-1
DNA: TGTGCCAGCAGCCAATCGATAGACACTGAAGCTTTCTTT
CDR3: CASSQSIDTEAFF

size: -
D: TRBD2
V: TRBV6-5
J: TRBJ2-7
DNA: TGTGCCAGCAGTTACTCGAGTGAGCGGGGGGGTCTCGAGCAGCACTTC
CDR3: CASSYSSERGGLEQHF

size: many
D: -
V: TRBV5-1
J: TRBJ1-2
DNA: TGCGCCAGCAGCTTAGCGGACAATTCTAACTATGGCCACACCTTC
CDR3: CASSLADNSNYGHTF

size: -
D: -
V: TRBV6-5
J: TRBJ2-5
DNA: TGTGCCAGCAGTTCGCTCTCGGGGGCCGGGGAGACCCAGTACTTC
CDR3: CASSSLSGAGETQYF

size: many
D: -
V: TRBV14
J: TRBJ1-1
DNA: TGTGCCAGCAGCCCCTATGCAGGGAATGAAGCTTTCTTT
CDR3: CASSPYAGNEAFF

size: many
D: TRBD1
V: TRBV4-2
J: TRBJ1-5
DNA: TGTGCCAGCAGCCCGAAAACTCCGAGGGACAGGAGGGATAGCAATCAGCCCCAGCATTTT
CDR3: CASSPKTPRDRRDSNQPQHF

size: -
D: TRBD1
V: TRBV12-3/TRBV12-4
J: TRBJ1-1
DNA: TGTGCCAGCAGTTTGCGACAGGGTGATCGCGCTTTCTTT
CDR3: CASSLRQGDRAFF

size: few
D: -
V: TRBV6-1
J: TRBJ2-7
DNA: TGTGCCAGCAGCCACCAAAGGGTGTGGAACGAGCAGTACTTC
CDR3: CASSHQRVWNEQYF

size: few
D: -
V: TRBV3-1
J: TRBJ2-5
DNA: TGTGCCAGCAGCCAAGATTGGGACCGGGAACAAGGGGAGACCCAGTACTTC
CDR3: CASSQDWDREQGETQYF

size: many
D: -
V: TRBV15
J: TRBJ1-2
DNA: TGTGCCACCAGCAGAGATCGTTTGGCAGGAGCTAACTATGGCTACACCTTC
CDR3: CATSRDRLAGANYGYTF

size: many
D: -
V: TRBV29-1
J: TRBJ2-5
DNA: TGCAGCGTTGATCTGGGGGGACAGACCCAGTACTTC
CDR3: CSVDLGGQTQYF

size: few
D: -
V: TRBV9
J: TRBJ2-2
DNA: TGTGCCAGCAGCGTTCCCCTTGCCGGGGAGCTGTTTTTT
CDR3: CASSVPLAGELFF

size: few
D: TRBD2
V: TRBV6-2/TRBV6-3
J: TRBJ2-3
DNA: TGTGCCAGCAGCCCCCAACTTTTCGGTAGCGGGGGTTCGGATACGCAGTATTTT
CDR3: CASSPQLFGSGGSDTQYF

size: -
D: TRBD1
V: TRBV12-3/TRBV12-4
J: TRBJ1-2
DNA: TGTGCCAGCAGTAAAAACAGGGGGAACTATGGCTACACCTTC
CDR3: CASSKNRGNYGYTF

size: many
D: -
V: TRBV10-2
J: TRBJ1-5
DNA: TGCGCCAGCAAGGAGGGGACGAAACAGCCCCAGCATTTT
CDR3: CASKEGTKQPQHF

size: -
D: -
V: TRBV6-1
J: TRBJ1-5
DNA: TGTGCCAATTCCCCCGGGGGAGTGAGGTCCCAGCATTTT
CDR3: CANSPGGVRSQHF

size: once
D: TRBD1
V: TRBV6-5
J: TRBJ1-2
DNA: TGTGCCAGCAGTTACTCGGGACAGGCCTATGGCTACACCTTC
CDR3: CASSYSGQAYGYTF

size: many
D: -
V: TRBV18
J: TRBJ1-5
DNA: TGTGCCAGCTCACCACCAGAGGGGCCCCAGCATTTT
CDR3: CASSPPEGPQHF

size: -
D: -
V: TRBV12-5
J: TRBJ1-1
DNA: TGTGCTAGTGGTCCCGACCCCGCGATTGGGACTGAAGCTTTCTTT
CDR3: CASGPDPAIGTEAFF

size: many
D: TRBD1
V: TRBV20-1
J: TRBJ2-7
DNA: TGCAGTGCTCCTTACAGGGGAGCGGTCTACGAGCAGTACTTC
CDR3: CSAPYRGAVYEQYF

size: many
D: -
V: TRBV13
J: TRBJ1-1
DNA: TGTGCCAGCAGCAACAGGGTCTCCACTGAAGCTTTCTTT
CDR3: CASSNRVSTEAFF

size: -
D: TRBD2
V: TRBV6-1
J: TRBJ2-5
DNA: TGTGCCAGCAGTGATAGTAGCGGGGGGGCCGAGGAGACCCAGTACTTC
CDR3: CASSDSSGGAEETQYF

size: many
D: -
V: TRBV20-1
J: TRBJ1-1
DNA: TGCAGTGCTGAAAAACCGGGGGGCATGAACACTGAAGCTTTCTTT
CDR3: CSAEKPGGMNTEAFF

size: many
D: -
V: TRBV25-1
J: TRBJ1-5
DNA: TGTGCCAGCAGTGGTTCCCCCGGCGCGGGGGTGGATAGCAATCAGCCCCAGCATTTT
CDR3: CASSGSPGAGVDSNQPQHF

size: many
D: -
V: TRBV9
J: TRBJ1-5
DNA: TGTGCCAGCAGCGTTGCCCAGGGAAGACCCCAGCATTTT
CDR3: CASSVAQGRPQHF

size: -
D: TRBD2
V: TRBV5-1
J: TRBJ2-5
DNA: TGCGCCAGCAGCGCGGGACTAGCGGGGGGCCGTCTCCAAGAGACCCAGTACTTC
CDR3: CASSAGLAGGRLQETQYF

size: few
D: TRBD1
V: TRBV30
J: TRBJ2-7
DNA: TGTGCCTGGAGGGGGAAGGACAGGGTGAACGAGCAGTACTTC
CDR3: CAWRGKDRVNEQYF

size: many
D: -
V: TRBV12-3/TRBV12-4
J: TRBJ1-5
DNA: TGTGCCAGCAGTTTAGGGTTCGGGGGACCGAATCAGCCCCAGCATTTT
CDR3: CASSLGFGGPNQPQHF

size: -
D: -
V: TRBV6-4
J: TRBJ2-5
DNA: TGTGCCAGCAGTGAAGGGATTAGCGGAGCCCATGAGACCCAGTACTTC
CDR3: CASSEGISGAHETQYF

size: -
D: -
V: TRBV27
J: TRBJ2-2
DNA: TGTGCCAGCAGTTTTAAGGGCTTTGACACCGGGGAGCTGTTTTTT
CDR3: CASSFKGFDTGELFF

size: few
D: TRBD2
V: TRBV20-1
J: TRBJ2-5
DNA: TGCAGTGCTAGAGTTGGGACTAGCGGGGGGGCCCCGCAAGAGACCCAGTACTTC
CDR3: CSARVGTSGGAPQETQYF

size: many
D: TRBD1
V: TRBV10-3
J: TRBJ1-1
DNA: TGTGCCATCAGTGACACAGGGGCCCGGAACACTGAAGCTTTCTTT
CDR3: CAISDTGARNTEAFF

size: many
D: -
V: TRBV27
J: TRBJ2-2
DNA: TGTGCCAGCAGTTTATCGAGGGGGACCGGGGAGCTGTTTTTT
CDR3: CASSLSRGTGELFF

size: many
D: -
V: TRBV6-5
J: TRBJ1-6
DNA: TGTGCCAGCAGTCTACCCCGGGCGACTTCACCCCTCCACTTT
CDR3: CASSLPRATSPLHF

size: -
D: -
V: TRBV6-1
J: TRBJ1-5
DNA: TGTGCCAGCATCGGAGGGGCTCACCAGCCCCAGCATTTT
CDR3: CASIGGAHQPQHF

size: -
D: -
V: TRBV2
J: TRBJ1-6
DNA: TGTGCCAGCAGTGCTTTGTATTCACCCCTCCACTTT
CDR3: CASSALYSPLHF

size: many
D: TRBD1
V: TRBV10-3
J: TRBJ2-7
DNA: TGTGCCATCAGACGGGACAGGGGGCTTGAGCAGTACTTC
CDR3: CAIRRDRGLEQYF

size: many
D: TRBD1
V: TRBV29-1
J: TRBJ1-5
DNA: TGCAGCGTTGCCCAGGGGGTAAACAATCAGCCCCAGCATTTT
CDR3: CSVAQGVNNQPQHF

size: many
D: TRBD1
V: TRBV4-1
J: TRBJ1-2
DNA: TGCGCCAGCAGCCGAAGGGACAGGGTCGAGAGGGGCTACACCTTC
CDR3: CASSRRDRVERGYTF

size: -
D: -
V: TRBV7-9
J: TRBJ1-5
DNA: TGTGCCAGCAGCTTAGGTTTTGCCGGGCCCCAGCATTTT
CDR3: CASSLGFAGPQHF

size: -
D: -
V: TRBV6-1
J: TRBJ1-1
DNA: TGTGCCAGCAGTGAAATCGAAGCTTTCTTT
CDR3: CASSEIEAFF

size: few
D: -
V: TRBV11-2
J: TRBJ1-3
DNA: TGTGCCAGCAGCTTAGAGAGGGGCCGGCCTGGAAACACCATATATTTT
CDR3: CASSLERGRPGNTIYF

size: many
D: -
V: TRBV20-1
J: TRBJ1-1
DNA: TGCAGTGCTAGAGATCGGAGGACGTCTAAGAACACTGAAGCTTTCTTT
CDR3: CSARDRRTSKNTEAFF

size: many
D: -
V: TRBV12-3/TRBV12-4
J: TRBJ1-3
DNA: TGTGCCAGCACTCACCCCTTTGGAAACACCATATATTTT
CDR3: CASTHPFGNTIYF

size: many
D: -
V: TRBV27
J: TRBJ2-7
DNA: TGTGCCAGCAGTTTGGCACCGGGGACCCGGGAGCAGTACTTC
CDR3: CASSLAPGTREQYF

size: many
D: -
V: TRBV11-2
J: TRBJ2-7
DNA: TGTGCCAGCAGCTTTGAGGCAGAGAGCTCCTACGAGCAGTACTTC
CDR3: CASSFEAESSYEQYF